Listed here are 16 T cell receptor beta chains from one sample, sequenced in a study of blood T cell repertoires in COVID-19 (dated by TCRdb to 2018 to 2020). Libraries came from the immunoSEQ multiplex PCR assay. TCRdb holds this immuneACCESS table with in-frame rearrangements only. Some clones are missing; in checked studies, unresolved V genes explain under half, and the rest has no known cause. In all, the sample holds approximately 52,000 clones, and 89% of those were seen once. The biggest ten clones account for 4% to 6% of the sample. Sample: peripheral blood. All receptors come from a man aged 55 to 69 with active COVID-19.

The chain uses TRBV27 and TRBJ1-5; 8 nucleotides match TRBD1. The V gene's germline CDR1 is MNHEY and CDR2 SMNVEV (reference sequence). The length of the CDR3 is 16 residues. With V trimmed by 2 bases and J by 3 bases, 6 bases remained unmatched. The CDR3 here is CASSLRTGLVNQPQHF. CDR3 nucleotide sequence: TGTGCCAGCAGTTTACGGACAGGGCTAGTCAATCAGCCCCAGCATTTT.

V and J are TRBV27 and TRBJ2-2; TRBD1 might be the D (5 bases). V lost 5 bases and J lost 0, with 10 bases in between. The CDR3 has 15 residues. Germline values: CDR1 MNHEY, CDR2 SMNVEV (reference sequence). CDR3 in amino acids: CASSRQPSNTGELFF. The CDR3 DNA sequence: TGTGCCAGCAGTAGACAGCCCTCGAACACCGGGGAGCTGTTTTTT.

The gene calls are TRBV9 and TRBJ2-2; D uncertain. V dropped 0 bases and J dropped 4 bases, with 4 bases sitting between them. The CDR3 spans 13 residues. The germline V gene has CDR1 SGDLS and CDR2 YYNGEE. The CDR3 coding sequence is TGTGCCAGCAGCGTAGAGCCCACCGGGGAGCTGTTTTTT. It yields the protein CASSVEPTGELFF.

J is TRBJ1-1 and V is TRBV5-1; D is undetermined. Germline CDR1 reads SGHRS; CDR2 reads YFSETQ. Trimming removed 1 base from V and 1 base from J, with 11 bases in between. This CDR3 comprises 15 residues. CDR3 protein: CASSLSPAGNTEAFF. Here the CDR3 DNA reads TGCGCCAGCAGCTTGTCCCCGGCGGGGAACACTGAAGCTTTCTTT.

This sequence joins TRBV6-2 or TRBV6-3 and TRBJ2-1; 9 bases line up with TRBD2. The CDR3 consists of 17 residues. Trimming took 0 bases from V and 4 from J; bases not matched to a gene: 7. CDR1 is MNHEY and CDR2 is SVGEGT in the germline V gene. The CDR3 here is CASSYSPPSGIYNEQFF. The CDR3 bases are TGTGCCAGCAGTTACTCGCCCCCTAGCGGGATTTACAATGAGCAGTTCTTC.

J is TRBJ2-7 and V is TRBV7-2, with 9 positions matching TRBD2. Germline CDR1 and CDR2: SGHTA and FQGNSA. The CDR3 totals 14 residues. V lost 3 bases to trimming and J lost 0 bases; unmatched junction nucleotides: 0. CDR3 sequence reads: CASSFSGSSYEQYF. In DNA form, the CDR3 reads TGTGCCAGCAGCTTTAGCGGGAGCTCCTACGAGCAGTACTTC.

The chain joins TRBV9 to TRBJ1-2; 9 bases are shared with TRBD1. From germline, CDR1 is SGDLS and CDR2 YYNGEE. The CDR3 extends over 16 amino acids. V trimming: 0 bases; J trimming: 5 bases; junction bases outside the gene matches: 8. The CDR3 reads CASSVEKGQGAYGYTF. CDR3 coding DNA: TGTGCCAGCAGCGTAGAAAAGGGACAGGGTGCGTATGGCTACACCTTC.

The chain recombines TRBV5-1 with TRBJ2-7; D unclear. The CDR3 length is 15 residues. V was pared by 1 base and J by 0 bases, with 11 bases between. Germline CDR1 is SGHRS and CDR2 is YFSETQ. CDR3 nucleotides: TGCGCCAGCAGCTTGTCCGGGTCACCCTCCTACGAGCAGTACTTC. Protein sequence: CASSLSGSPSYEQYF.

The chain has TRBV7-2 and TRBJ1-4; D unclear. The CDR3 is 14 residues long. Trimming removed 6 bases at V and 3 bases at J, with 11 bases between. CDR1 SGHTA and CDR2 FQGNSA come from the germline V gene. CDR3 nucleotide sequence: TGTGCCAGCAGACTCAGCGTCTCTAATGAAAAACTGTTTTTT. It yields the protein CASRLSVSNEKLFF.

The rearrangement joins TRBV19 to TRBJ2-5; the D gene is possibly TRBD1 (6 bases). The CDR3 has 14 residues. V lost 7 bases and J lost 3, with 15 bases in between. Per germline, CDR1 LNHDA and CDR2 SQIVND (reference sequence). CDR3 amino acids: CASKKTGTKETQYF. The CDR3 coding sequence is TGTGCCAGTAAGAAAACCGGGACAAAAGAGACCCAGTACTTC.

CDR3 in amino acids: CASSQGLGEHEQFF. CDR3 sequence (DNA): TGCGCCAGCAGCCAAGGTCTAGGCGAACATGAGCAGTTCTTC. V gene TRBV4-3 combines with J gene TRBJ2-1; D is ambiguous. The germline gives CDR1 LGHNA, CDR2 YSLEER. V was cut by 1 base and J by 8 bases, with 12 bases left in between. The CDR3 is 14 residues long.

The V and J genes are TRBV19 and TRBJ2-7, with TRBD2 identical over 10 bases. This CDR3 has 16 amino acids. Per the germline V gene, CDR1 is LNHDA and CDR2 is SQIVND (reference sequence). Unmatched junction bases numbered 9, after V lost 3 bases and J lost 4 bases. CDR3 bases: TGTGCCAGTAGTATCCAGAGCGGGAGGGCCATTTACGAGCAGTACTTC. Translating it yields CASSIQSGRAIYEQYF.

The chain carries TRBV7-6 and TRBJ2-5; 8 bases are a match to TRBD2. The CDR3 has 15 amino acids. Per germline, CDR1 SGHVS and CDR2 FNYEAQ. Trimming removed 5 bases from V and 5 bases from J; junction bases left unmatched: 10. The CDR3 nucleotides are TGTGCCAGCAGCCCAACCGGGACTAGGGGTGAGACCCAGTACTTC. Encoded protein: CASSPTGTRGETQYF.

The chain links TRBV24-1 to TRBJ2-3, with 10 bases lining up with TRBD1. The ends lost 1 base at V and 5 bases at J; junction bases unmatched: 14. The CDR3 sequence is 19 residues long. Germline assignment: CDR1 KGHDR and CDR2 SFDVKD. The CDR3 DNA reads TGTGCCACCAGTGATTTTATCTCCGGGACAGGGGAGGGGAGAGATACGCAGTATTTT. Translating gives CATSDFISGTGEGRDTQYF.

V gene TRBV12-3 or TRBV12-4 combines with J gene TRBJ2-5; 9 bases line up with TRBD2. CDR3 length: 13 amino acids. Germline trimming cut 5 bases from V and 5 bases from J; bases unmatched to any gene: 3. The CDR3 loop reads CASSPGLAETQYF. The DNA for the CDR3 is TGTGCCAGCAGTCCCGGACTAGCGGAGACCCAGTACTTC.

This rearrangement joins TRBV28 to TRBJ2-7; TRBD2 agrees at 14 bases. After removal of 5 bases from V and 5 bases from J, the junction contained 8 bases not matched to a gene. Per the germline V gene, CDR1 is MDHEN and CDR2 is SYDVKM. CDR3 size: 16 residues. The CDR3 sequence: CASSETSGRVFDEQYF. The CDR3 DNA sequence: TGTGCCAGCAGTGAGACTAGCGGGAGGGTGTTTGACGAGCAGTACTTC.